These 4 T cell receptor beta chains were all obtained from the same sample, sequenced in a study of blood T cell repertoires in COVID-19. Sequencing was performed with immunoSEQ multiplex PCR; in TCRdb, only in-frame clones are kept and a portion is missing. Of about 250,000 clones in the sample, 80% to 90% were seen once. The sequenced material came from peripheral blood. These TCRs come from a man aged 50 or older with acute or convalescent COVID-19.

J is TRBJ1-6 and V is TRBV6-1; TRBD1 aligns across 8 bases. The CDR3 contains 16 residues. The J segment lost 3 bases and the V segment lost 3 bases, leaving 4 bases of the junction unmatched. Per the germline V gene, CDR1 is MNHNS and CDR2 is SASEGT. Here the CDR3 reads CASSDRGTGYNSPLHF. The CDR3, as DNA: TGTGCCAGCAGTGACCGCGGGACAGGCTATAATTCACCCCTCCACTTT.

V is TRBV13 and J is TRBJ1-6; D possibly corresponds to TRBD1 (5 bases). The CDR3 length is 15 residues. Looked up from germline, CDR1 is PRHDT and CDR2 is FYEKMQ (reference sequence). The V end lost 5 bases, the J end lost 9 bases, and 17 bases lay between the germline ends. Here the CDR3 reads CASSAGPLRGSPLHF. CDR3 DNA sequence: TGTGCCAGCAGCGCGGGACCCCTTAGGGGTTCACCCCTCCACTTT.

J is TRBJ1-1 and V is TRBV27; D gene uncertain. Germline lookup yields CDR1 MNHEY and CDR2 SMNVEV (reference sequence). This CDR3 contains 13 residues. V was cut by 3 bases and J by 8 bases, with 13 bases left in between. CDR3: CASSLISGSEAFF. Here the CDR3 DNA reads TGTGCCAGCAGTTTGATCTCGGGATCCGAAGCTTTCTTT.

This clone was counted a single time. The CDR3 loop is CATSGTGGKSPNEQFF. CDR3 DNA: TGTGCCACCAGCGGGACAGGGGGCAAAAGTCCCAATGAGCAGTTCTTC. This rearrangement joins TRBV24-1 to TRBJ2-1; 12 nucleotides line up with TRBD1. There are 16 residues in the CDR3. Per germline, CDR1 KGHDR and CDR2 SFDVKD. Trimming cost V 7 bases and J 6 bases; bases outside gene matches: 9.